This T cell receptor (beta chain) was sequenced during a study of CXCR3-negative and CXCR3-positive naive CD8 T cells. Study-level results: The study found more hydrophobic TRB CDR3s in CXCR3-positive naive cells than in CXCR3-negative naive cells. The study found comparably high diversity in both naive subsets and much lower diversity in memory CD8+ cells.

By frequency, this clonotype registers medium-sized. The target antigen is unknown. The CDR3 is 14 amino acids. Per germline, CDR1 SQVTM and CDR2 ANQGSEA. The libraries of TRB cDNA were constructed through 5' RACE using UMI labels. TCRdb reprocessed the 5' RACE reads and keeps a single row for each CDR3 protein, giving no DNA. This sample lists thousands of distinct CDR3 sequences; its ten largest clones have 1.4%. The sample was naive CXCR3+ CD8+ T cells from blood. Subset noted: CD45RO-CCR7+CD27+CD95- naive CD8+ T cells expressing CXCR3 (TNR3+). The origin of this receptor is a human donor in good health. Some clones in this sample may be carry-over from other donors' samples. This rearrangement joins TRBV29-1 to TRBJ2-1; the D call from TCRdb, TRBD2, cannot be confirmed without DNA. The CDR3: CSVELTGAGNEQFF.